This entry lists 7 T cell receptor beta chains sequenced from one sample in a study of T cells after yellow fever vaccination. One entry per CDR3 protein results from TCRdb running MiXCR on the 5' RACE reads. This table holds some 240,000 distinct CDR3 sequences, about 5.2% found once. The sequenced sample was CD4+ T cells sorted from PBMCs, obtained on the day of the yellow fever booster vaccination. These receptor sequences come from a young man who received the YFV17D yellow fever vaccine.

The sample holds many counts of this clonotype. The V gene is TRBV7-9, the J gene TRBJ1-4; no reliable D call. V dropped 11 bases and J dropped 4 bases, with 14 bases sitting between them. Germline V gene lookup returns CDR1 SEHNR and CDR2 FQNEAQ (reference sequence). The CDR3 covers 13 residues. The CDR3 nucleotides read TGTGCCGGAGGGATAGCGGGTAATGAAAAACTGTTTTTT. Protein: CAGGIAGNEKLFF.

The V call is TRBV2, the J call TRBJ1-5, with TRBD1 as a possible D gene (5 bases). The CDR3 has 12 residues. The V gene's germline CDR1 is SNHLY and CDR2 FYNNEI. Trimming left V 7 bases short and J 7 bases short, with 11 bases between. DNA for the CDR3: TGTGCCAGCAATGGGGGAGAACAGCCCCAGCATTTT. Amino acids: CASNGGEQPQHF.

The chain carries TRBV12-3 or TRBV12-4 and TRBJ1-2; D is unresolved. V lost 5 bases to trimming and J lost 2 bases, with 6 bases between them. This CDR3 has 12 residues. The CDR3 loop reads CASSQQNYGYTF. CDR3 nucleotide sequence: TGTGCCAGCAGTCAACAGAACTATGGCTACACCTTC.

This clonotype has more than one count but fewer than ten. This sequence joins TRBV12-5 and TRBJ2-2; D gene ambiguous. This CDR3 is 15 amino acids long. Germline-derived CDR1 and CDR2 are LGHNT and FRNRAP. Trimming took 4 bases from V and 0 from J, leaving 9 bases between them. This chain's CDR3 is CASGSSAANTGELFF. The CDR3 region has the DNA TGTGCTAGTGGTTCGTCCGCGGCGAACACCGGGGAGCTGTTTTTT. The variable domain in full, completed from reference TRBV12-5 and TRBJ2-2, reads DARVTQTPRHKVTEMGQEVTMRCQPILGHNTVFWYRQTMMQGLELLAYFRNRAPLDDSGMPKDRFSAEMPDATLATLKIQPSEPRDSAVYFCASGSSAANTGELFFGEGSRLTVL.

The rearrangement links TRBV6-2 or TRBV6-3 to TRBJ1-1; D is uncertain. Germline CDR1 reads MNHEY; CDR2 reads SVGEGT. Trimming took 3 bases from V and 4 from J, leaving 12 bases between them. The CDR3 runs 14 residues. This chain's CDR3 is CASSYRRGSTEAFF. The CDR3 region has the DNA TGTGCCAGCAGTTATCGGAGAGGGAGCACTGAAGCTTTCTTT.

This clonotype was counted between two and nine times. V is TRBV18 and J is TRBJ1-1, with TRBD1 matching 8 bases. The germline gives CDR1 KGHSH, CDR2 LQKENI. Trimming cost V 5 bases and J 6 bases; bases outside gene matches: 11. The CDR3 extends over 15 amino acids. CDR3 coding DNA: TGTGCCAGCTCATCTTACAATCAGGGGGCTCCTGAAGCTTTCTTT. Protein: CASSSYNQGAPEAFF.

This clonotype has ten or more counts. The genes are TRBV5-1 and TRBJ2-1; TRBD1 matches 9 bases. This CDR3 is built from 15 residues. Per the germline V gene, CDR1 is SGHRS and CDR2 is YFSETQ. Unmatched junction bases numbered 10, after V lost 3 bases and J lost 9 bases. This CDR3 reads CASSSNRGRSVEQFF. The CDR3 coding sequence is TGCGCCAGCAGCTCAAACAGGGGGCGCAGTGTTGAGCAGTTCTTC. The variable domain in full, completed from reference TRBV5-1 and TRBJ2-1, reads KAGVTQTPRYLIKTRGQQVTLSCSPISGHRSVSWYQQTPGQGLQFLFEYFSETQRNKGNFPGRFSGRQFSNSRSEMNVSTLELGDSALYLCASSSNRGRSVEQFFGPGTRLTVL.